Each of the 22 T cell receptor beta chains below was sequenced from the same sample in a study of response to subunit inactivated influenza vaccine. TCRdb re-analysed the RT-PCR reads in MiXCR, keeping a single row per CDR3 protein. The profile covers about 780,000 distinct CDR3 sequences, with about 18% appearing a single time and approximately 10% taken by the ten largest. The sequencing used PBMCs from blood, collected 5 to 6 days after vaccination. All receptors derive from a man aged 45-65 years who received an inactivated influenza vaccine.

This clonotype was recorded at least ten times. The junction departs from the called germline gene at one end, perhaps through a read error. This chain connects TRBV27 to TRBJ1-5, with D possibly TRBD1 on 5 matching bases. The CDR3 is 15 amino acids. Germline V lookup: CDR1 MNHEY, CDR2 SMNVEV (reference sequence). The CDR3 DNA reads TGTGCCAGCAGTTTATTGGGGGATAGCGATCAGCCCCAGCATTTT. This sequence encodes CASSLLGDSDQPQHF.

In its sample, this clonotype was seen a few times. CDR3 DNA sequence: TGCGCCAGCAGCTTGGTTGCAGTGAGCTCCTACGAGCAGTACTTC. As protein: CASSLVAVSSYEQYF. The chain combines TRBV5-1 with TRBJ2-7, with D unresolved. V lost 0 bases to trimming and J lost 0 bases, with 10 bases between them. The CDR3 totals 15 residues. The germline CDR1 and CDR2 sequences are SGHRS and YFSETQ.

This clonotype was detected a few times. The V and J genes are TRBV29-1 and TRBJ1-2; 8 bases line up with TRBD1. After removal of 6 bases from V and 8 bases from J, the junction contained 14 bases not matched to a gene. The CDR3 is 14 residues long. Germline lookup yields CDR1 SQVTM and CDR2 ANQGSEA. This CDR3 reads CSVESGTGFIGYTF. For the CDR3, the DNA is TGCAGCGTCGAATCCGGGACAGGATTCATCGGCTACACCTTC. The complete variable domain, with remaining parts taken from reference TRBV29-1 and TRBJ1-2, reads SAVISQKPSRDICQRGTSLTIQCQVDSQVTMMFWYRQQPGQSLTLIATANQGSEATYESGFVIDKFPISRPNLTFSTLTVSNMSPEDSSIYLCSVESGTGFIGYTFGSGTRLTVV.

The rearrangement uses TRBV5-1 and TRBJ2-3; TRBD2 aligns across 8 bases. The CDR3 totals 16 residues. The germline CDR1 and CDR2 sequences are SGHRS and YFSETQ. V shed 4 bases and J 6 bases; nucleotides not matched to a gene: 13. The CDR3 nucleotides are TGCGCCAGCAGCCGAGCCCCGAGCGGGAGATTTGATACGCAGTATTTT. Translated, it gives CASSRAPSGRFDTQYF.

This clonotype was counted only a few times. The chain uses TRBV7-9 and TRBJ1-1; tentatively, D is TRBD1 (6 bases). The CDR3 contains 12 residues. CDR1 is SEHNR, CDR2 FQNEAQ, per germline (reference sequence). Trimming took 5 bases from V and 14 from J, leaving 18 bases between them. The CDR3 DNA follows: TGTGCCAGCAGCCCGGACAGCCTAAGCTTCTTCTTT. This gives the protein CASSPDSLSFFF.

V is TRBV5-1 and J is TRBJ2-2, with no clear D. Germline CDR1 is SGHRS and CDR2 is YFSETQ. The CDR3 totals 15 residues. Trimming pared 1 base from V and 2 bases from J, leaving 9 bases between. CDR3 in DNA: TGCGCCAGCAGCTTGACGGTCAGTAACACCGGGGAGCTGTTTTTT. Translated, it gives CASSLTVSNTGELFF. Full variable domain (outside the CDR3, taken from reference TRBV5-1 and TRBJ2-2): KAGVTQTPRYLIKTRGQQVTLSCSPISGHRSVSWYQQTPGQGLQFLFEYFSETQRNKGNFPGRFSGRQFSNSRSEMNVSTLELGDSALYLCASSLTVSNTGELFFGEGSRLTVL.

This clonotype showed up just a few times. V is TRBV12-3 or TRBV12-4 and J is TRBJ2-1; D may be TRBD2 (5 bases). With 9 bases removed from V and 0 bases from J, the gap between germline ends came to 9 bases. There are 13 residues in the CDR3. CDR3 sequence (DNA): TGTGCCAGTCGGGCGGGCTCCTACAATGAGCAGTTCTTC. As protein: CASRAGSYNEQFF.

Many counts were recorded for this clonotype. The gene calls are TRBV20-1 and TRBJ2-3; TRBD1 is a possible D gene (6 bases). The CDR3 runs 16 residues. The V end lost 1 base, the J end lost 2 bases, and 16 bases lay between the germline ends. Germline CDR1 and CDR2: DFQATT and SNEGSKA (reference sequence). CDR3 coding DNA: TGCAGTGCTAGAGGGGATAACAGGGATTTCACAGATACGCAGTATTTT. This encodes CSARGDNRDFTDTQYF.

This clonotype was picked up a small number of times. This chain links TRBV20-1 with TRBJ2-3, with D unresolved. This CDR3 is 10 amino acids long. V lost 5 bases and J 5 bases, leaving 5 bases between the germline ends. The germline V gene encodes CDR1 DFQATT and CDR2 SNEGSKA (reference sequence). CDR3 sequence (DNA): TGCAGTGCTTGGAGAGATACGCAGTATTTT. Protein product: CSAWRDTQYF.

This clonotype was observed at least ten times. The chain couples TRBV29-1 to TRBJ2-5, with D uncertain. Trimming removed 5 bases at V and 5 bases at J, with 18 bases between. Germline assignment: CDR1 SQVTM and CDR2 ANQGSEA. CDR3 length: 14 amino acids. CDR3 sequence: CSVRGSRHGETQYF. As DNA, the CDR3 is TGCAGCGTTCGAGGTTCCAGACACGGGGAGACCCAGTACTTC.

The CDR3 DNA follows: TGCAGCGTTGCGGGACGTGGCACGCTACAAGAGACCCAGTACTTC. This codes for CSVAGRGTLQETQYF. The rearrangement links TRBV29-1 to TRBJ2-5; D possibly uses TRBD1 or TRBD2 (5 bases each). Trimming pared 4 bases from V and 2 bases from J, leaving 17 bases between. The germline gives CDR1 SQVTM, CDR2 ANQGSEA. The CDR3 has 15 residues.

V usage is TRBV5-1 and J usage is TRBJ2-7; the match to TRBD2 covers 7 bases. Trimming took 5 bases from V and 6 from J; bases not matched to a gene: 11. Germline loops: CDR1 SGHRS, CDR2 YFSETQ. This CDR3 has 14 residues. The DNA for the CDR3 is TGCGCCAGCAGGGCTTGGGCGGGGGTAGTCGAGCAGTACTTC. It encodes CASRAWAGVVEQYF.

The chain is built from TRBV4-1 and TRBJ2-2; a weak D match, TRBD2 (6 bases). This CDR3 is 16 amino acids long. Germline CDR1 MGHRA, CDR2 YSYEKL. V was clipped by 1 base and J by 2 bases, with 11 bases between them. CDR3 in DNA: TGCGCCAGCAGCCAAGTCTCGGGACTTAACACCGGGGAGCTGTTTTTT. This translates into CASSQVSGLNTGELFF.

The chain carries TRBV7-9 and TRBJ2-2, with D perhaps TRBD1 (6 bases). The CDR3 sequence is 15 residues long. Trimming left V 11 bases short and J 0 bases short, with 16 bases between. Looked up from germline, CDR1 is SEHNR and CDR2 is FQNEAQ (reference sequence). The CDR3 region is CASSRGNPNTGELFF. Here the CDR3 DNA reads TGTGCCTCCTCTAGGGGGAATCCGAACACCGGGGAGCTGTTTTTT.

This clonotype was counted between two and nine times. This chain links TRBV20-1 with TRBJ2-1, with D possibly TRBD1 on 6 matching bases. The germline gives CDR1 DFQATT, CDR2 SNEGSKA (reference sequence). Deletions cut 5 bases from V and 7 bases from J, with 18 bases between. The CDR3 spans 14 residues. The DNA for the CDR3 is TGCAGTGCTGACCGGGACACCGTCCAAAATGAGCAGTTCTTC. Amino acids: CSADRDTVQNEQFF.

This chain links TRBV10-3 with TRBJ2-7; D perhaps matches TRBD1 (7 bases). Trimming cost V 10 bases and J 5 bases, with 24 bases left between them. The germline gives CDR1 ENHRY, CDR2 SYGVKD. CDR3 size: 15 residues. The CDR3 loop is CATQDRASSGDEQYF. CDR3 sequence (DNA): TGTGCCACCCAAGACAGGGCATCTTCGGGGGACGAGCAGTACTTC.

This rearrangement joins TRBV6-5 to TRBJ1-1; 8 positions match TRBD1. Germline CDR1 MNHEY, CDR2 SVGAGI. Trimming cost V 4 bases and J 1 base; bases outside gene matches: 5. The CDR3 sequence is 15 residues long. CDR3 protein: CASSSTDRANTEAFF. The CDR3 DNA sequence: TGTGCCAGCAGTTCCACGGACAGGGCGAACACTGAAGCTTTCTTT.

This chain connects TRBV5-5 to TRBJ2-7, with 10 bases aligning to TRBD2. The CDR3 length is 14 residues. V trimming: 1 base; J trimming: 3 bases; junction bases outside the gene matches: 1. CDR1 is SGHKS and CDR2 is YYEKEE in the germline V gene (reference sequence). CDR3 in DNA: TGTGCCAGCAGCTTGTCTAGCGGGGGCTACGAGCAGTACTTC. Protein sequence: CASSLSSGGYEQYF.

The rearrangement uses TRBV27 and TRBJ2-1; no clear D. Germline loops: CDR1 MNHEY, CDR2 SMNVEV (reference sequence). The CDR3 spans 13 residues. Trimming left V 2 bases short and J 8 bases short, with 10 bases between. The CDR3 region has the DNA TGTGCCAGCAGTTTAAGCAGGATGGATGAGCAGTTCTTC. Translated, it gives CASSLSRMDEQFF.

The chain employs TRBV29-1 and TRBJ2-2; 9 bases are shared with TRBD1. This CDR3 spans 14 amino acids. Germline values: CDR1 SQVTM, CDR2 ANQGSEA. After removal of 5 bases from V and 5 bases from J, the junction contained 6 bases not matched to a gene. The CDR3 nucleotides read TGCAGCGTTATGAGGGACAGGGCGACCGGGGAGCTGTTTTTT. Its protein product is CSVMRDRATGELFF.

CDR3 sequence: CASSLGEWPQHF. The CDR3 region has the DNA TGTGCCAGCAGCTTAGGGGAATGGCCCCAGCATTTT. The J gene is TRBJ1-5, the V gene TRBV7-9; D gene ambiguous. The CDR3 is 12 amino acids. Germline V gene sequence: CDR1 SEHNR, CDR2 FQNEAQ (reference sequence). V shed 1 base and J shed 9 bases, with 7 bases lying between them.

The gene calls are TRBV29-1 and TRBJ2-3; TRBD2 matches at 9 bases. Germline V CDR1 and CDR2: SQVTM, ANQGSEA. The CDR3 covers 14 residues. V lost 6 bases to trimming and J lost 2 bases; unmatched junction nucleotides: 6. In DNA form, the CDR3 reads TGCAGCGTGAAGCGGGGGGCTAACACAGATACGCAGTATTTT. The encoded protein is CSVKRGANTDTQYF.